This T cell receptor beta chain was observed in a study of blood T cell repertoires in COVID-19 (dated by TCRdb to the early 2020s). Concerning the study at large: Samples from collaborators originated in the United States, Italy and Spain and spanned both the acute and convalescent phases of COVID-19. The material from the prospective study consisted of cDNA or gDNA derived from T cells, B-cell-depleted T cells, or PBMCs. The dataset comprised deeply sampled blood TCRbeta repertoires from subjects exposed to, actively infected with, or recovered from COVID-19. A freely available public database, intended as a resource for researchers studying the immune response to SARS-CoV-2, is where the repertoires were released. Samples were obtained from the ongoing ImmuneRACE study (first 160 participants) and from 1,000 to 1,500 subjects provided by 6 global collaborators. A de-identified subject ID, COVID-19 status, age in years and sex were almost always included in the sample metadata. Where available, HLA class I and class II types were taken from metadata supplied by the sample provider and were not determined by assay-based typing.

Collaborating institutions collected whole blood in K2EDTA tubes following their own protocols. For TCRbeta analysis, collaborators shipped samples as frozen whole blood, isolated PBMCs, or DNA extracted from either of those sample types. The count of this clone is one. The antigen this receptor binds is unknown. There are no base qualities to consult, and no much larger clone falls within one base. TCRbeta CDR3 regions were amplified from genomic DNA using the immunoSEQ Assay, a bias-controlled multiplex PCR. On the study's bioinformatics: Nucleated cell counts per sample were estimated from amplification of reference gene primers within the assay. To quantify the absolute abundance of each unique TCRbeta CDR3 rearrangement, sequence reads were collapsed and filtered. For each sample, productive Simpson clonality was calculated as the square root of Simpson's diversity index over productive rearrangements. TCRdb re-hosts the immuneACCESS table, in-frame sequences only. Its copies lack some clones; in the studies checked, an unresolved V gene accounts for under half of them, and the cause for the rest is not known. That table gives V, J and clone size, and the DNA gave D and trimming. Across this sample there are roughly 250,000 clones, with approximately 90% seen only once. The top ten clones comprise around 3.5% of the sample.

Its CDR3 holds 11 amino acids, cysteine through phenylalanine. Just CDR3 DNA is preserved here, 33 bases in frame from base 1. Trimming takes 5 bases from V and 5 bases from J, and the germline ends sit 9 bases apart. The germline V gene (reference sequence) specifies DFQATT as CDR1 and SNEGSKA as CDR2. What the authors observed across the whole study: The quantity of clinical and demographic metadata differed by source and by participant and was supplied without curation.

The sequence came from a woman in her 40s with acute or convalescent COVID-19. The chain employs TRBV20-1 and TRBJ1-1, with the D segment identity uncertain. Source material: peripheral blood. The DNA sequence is TGCAGTGCTCCTATCCATACTGAAGCTTTCTTT. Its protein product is CSAPIHTEAFF.